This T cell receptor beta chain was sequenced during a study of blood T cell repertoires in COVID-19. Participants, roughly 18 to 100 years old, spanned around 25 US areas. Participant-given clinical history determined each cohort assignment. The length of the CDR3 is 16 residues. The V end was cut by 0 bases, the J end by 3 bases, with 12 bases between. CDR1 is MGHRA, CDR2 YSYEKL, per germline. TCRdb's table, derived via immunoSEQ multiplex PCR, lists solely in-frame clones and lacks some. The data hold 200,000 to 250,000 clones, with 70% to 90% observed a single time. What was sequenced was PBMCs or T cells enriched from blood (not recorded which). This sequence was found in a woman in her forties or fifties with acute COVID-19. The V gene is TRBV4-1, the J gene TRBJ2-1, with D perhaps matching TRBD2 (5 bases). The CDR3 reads CASSQDWPSFYNEQFF. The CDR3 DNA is TGCGCCAGCAGCCAAGATTGGCCTAGCTTCTACAATGAGCAGTTCTTC.